This T cell receptor beta chain was identified during a study of cytomegalovirus exposure and HLA in healthy donors. In the case of this clone: Its antigen is still unknown.

Per germline, CDR1 KGHSY and CDR2 FQNENV. This CDR3 has 13 amino acids. Trimming removed 0 bases at V and 12 bases at J, with 14 bases between. With 60 Vbeta and 13 Jbeta primers, the PCR was carried out. TCRdb keeps only in-frame clones here, not all; method: immunoSEQ multiplex PCR. Found here are 97,000 or so clones, around 80% of them singletons; the top ten hold approximately 1.3%. Study-wide points: Most TCR sequences were uncommon, yet certain public TCRs appeared in many donors. The classifier was said to identify cytomegalovirus status with high specificity and sensitivity. Approximately 17,000 TCR beta sequences were associated with HLA alleles at 0.05 false discovery rate in a later analysis. In a later analysis, a missense DCLRE1C variant was linked to TCR beta V- and J-gene trimming.

This receptor was obtained from a man between 35 and 55 years old in good health and CMV-seronegative. Input material: PBMCs. V usage is TRBV16 and J usage is TRBJ1-2; no firm D call. The CDR3: CASSQSATGYDTF. CDR3 DNA sequence: TGTGCCAGCAGCCAATCTGCCACGGGGTATGACACCTTC. The entire variable domain, with the rest obtained from reference TRBV16 and TRBJ1-2, is as follows: GEEVAQTPKHLVRGEGQKAKLYCAPIKGHSYVFWYQQVLKNEFKFLISFQNENVFDETGMPKERFSAKCLPNSPCSLEIQATKLEDSAVYFCASSQSATGYDTFGSGTRLTVV.